The 27 T cell receptor beta chains listed next were all sequenced from one sample in a study of blood T cell repertoires in COVID-19. Libraries were prepared by immunoSEQ multiplex PCR; TCRdb keeps only in-frame clonotypes and omits some of them. The sample shows under 100,000 clones, about 83% of them seen only once. Sequenced sample: peripheral blood. These receptors came from a man aged 30 to 39 with acute or convalescent COVID-19.

This chain connects TRBV2 to TRBJ2-7; TRBD2 matches 11 bases. CDR1 and CDR2 (germline): SNHLY, FYNNEI. Trimming removed 6 bases from V and 7 bases from J; junction bases left unmatched: 11. The CDR3 extends over 15 amino acids. The CDR3 DNA is TGTGCCAGCAGGGCCTTAGCGGGAGGGCCGGGAGAGCAGTACTTC. Its translation is CASRALAGGPGEQYF.

This chain uses TRBV7-2 with TRBJ1-1, with TRBD1 matching 7 bases. Trimming cost V 5 bases and J 10 bases; bases outside gene matches: 13. This CDR3 has 14 amino acids. CDR1 and CDR2 from the germline V gene are SGHTA and FQGNSA. The CDR3 spells CASSPILQGSGAFF. CDR3 DNA: TGTGCCAGCAGCCCGATCCTACAGGGGTCGGGAGCTTTCTTT.

Concerning this clone: Other nucleotide sequences in the sample specify the same CDR3. The CDR3 loop reads CASSYPTGAGNTIYF. The CDR3 DNA reads TGTGCCAGCAGTTACCCCACAGGGGCTGGAAACACCATATATTTT. This chain links TRBV6-5 with TRBJ1-3, with TRBD1 matching 7 bases. CDR3 length: 15 amino acids. V shed 2 bases, J shed 2 bases, and the junction held 3 bases outside the gene matches. Germline V lookup: CDR1 MNHEY, CDR2 SVGAGI.

The genes are TRBV6-1 and TRBJ2-3; D possibly corresponds to TRBD1 (5 bases). The CDR3 runs to 14 residues. Trimming shortened V by 1 base and J by 2 bases, and 7 bases separated the two germline ends. Germline lookup yields CDR1 MNHNS and CDR2 SASEGT. The CDR3 DNA reads TGTGCCAGCAGTGAAGAGACAGACACAGATACGCAGTATTTT. It specifies CASSEETDTDTQYF.

In its sample, this clone was seen once. V usage is TRBV27 and J usage is TRBJ1-1; a weak D match, TRBD1 (5 bases). Between the trimmed V and J ends, which lost 7 bases and 5 bases, there was a span of 20 bases. The CDR3 is 15 amino acids. Germline lookup yields CDR1 MNHEY and CDR2 SMNVEV (reference sequence). The CDR3 is CASMAPRGMETEAFF. CDR3 bases: TGTGCCAGCATGGCACCCCGGGGGATGGAGACTGAAGCTTTCTTT.

The chain uses TRBV7-8 and TRBJ2-5; weak D call: TRBD1 (6 bases). The CDR3 length is 15 residues. CDR1 SGHVS and CDR2 FQNEAQ come from the germline V gene. Trimming shortened V by 2 bases and J by 5 bases, and 15 bases separated the two germline ends. CDR3 in DNA: TGTGCCAGCAGCTTAAGGGCCAGGGGTAGGGAGACCCAGTACTTC. Translated, it gives CASSLRARGRETQYF.

J is TRBJ1-2 and V is TRBV7-3; TRBD1 agrees at 7 bases. The CDR3 consists of 16 residues. The V gene end was trimmed by 5 bases and the J gene end by 6 bases; junction bases not matched to a gene: 15. CDR1 SGHTA and CDR2 FQGTGA come from the germline V gene. The CDR3 sequence: CASSLTPGTAKNGYTF. The DNA for the CDR3 is TGTGCCAGCAGCCTGACCCCCGGGACAGCAAAAAATGGCTACACCTTC.

J is TRBJ2-2 and V is TRBV10-1; 7 bases are shared with TRBD1. Looked up from germline, CDR1 is WNHNN and CDR2 is SYGVQD (reference sequence). The CDR3 spans 14 residues. J gave up 2 bases and V 5 bases, and 2 bases lay outside the gene matches. The CDR3 coding sequence is TGCGCCAGCAGTAGGGACAGCAACACCGGGGAGCTGTTTTTT. Translated: CASSRDSNTGELFF.

In this sample, this clone turned up once. The J gene is TRBJ2-3, the V gene TRBV7-8; the match to TRBD2 covers 7 bases. The junction had 15 bases not matched to a gene; V was cut back by 5 bases and J by 4 bases. Germline lookup yields CDR1 SGHVS and CDR2 FQNEAQ. The CDR3 consists of 17 residues. The CDR3 region is CASSPWDYSQESDTQYF. CDR3 coding DNA: TGTGCCAGCAGCCCCTGGGACTACTCGCAGGAGTCAGATACGCAGTATTTT.

The chain joins TRBV7-9 to TRBJ2-7; possible D gene TRBD2, 6 bases. The germline V gene encodes CDR1 SEHNR and CDR2 FQNEAQ (reference sequence). The length of the CDR3 is 14 residues. The V gene lost 5 bases and the J gene lost 3 bases, with 14 bases spanning the gap. CDR3 DNA: TGTGCCAGCAGCCCCGGGGAGGCCAACTACGAGCAGTACTTC. This sequence encodes CASSPGEANYEQYF.

The chain links TRBV27 to TRBJ2-1; 10 bases align to TRBD2. CDR1 and CDR2 from the germline V gene are MNHEY and SMNVEV (reference sequence). Trimming took 5 bases from V and 9 from J; bases not matched to a gene: 10. This CDR3 region has 15 residues. The CDR3 DNA is TGTGCCAGCAGTCGCTTGGGACTAGCGAGCGGTGAGCAGTTCTTC. The encoded protein is CASSRLGLASGEQFF.

In its sample, this clone was seen a few times. The chain employs TRBV6-5 and TRBJ1-2, with D maybe TRBD1 (5 bases). The V end lost 7 bases, the J end lost 6 bases, and 12 bases lay between the germline ends. Germline CDR1 reads MNHEY; CDR2 reads SVGAGI. The CDR3 loop spans 12 amino acids. CDR3 amino acids: CASMRTGDGYTF. CDR3 coding DNA: TGTGCCAGCATGAGAACAGGCGATGGCTACACCTTC.

The chain combines TRBV7-9 with TRBJ2-3, with D possibly being TRBD2 (5 bases). V was trimmed by 5 bases and J by 2 bases, leaving 20 bases between them. The CDR3 extends over 17 amino acids. CDR1 and CDR2 from the germline V gene are SEHNR and FQNEAQ (reference sequence). The CDR3 nucleotides are TGTGCCAGCAGCCTCTCCCCCGTGTGGGAGAACACAGATACGCAGTATTTT. Translation: CASSLSPVWENTDTQYF.

The CDR3 sequence: CASKRQTYGYTF. The CDR3 DNA sequence: TGTGCCAGCAAGAGACAGACCTATGGCTACACCTTC. The gene calls are TRBV28 and TRBJ1-2, with D possibly matching TRBD1 (5 bases). The CDR3 is made up of 12 amino acids. Trimming removed 7 bases from V and 4 bases from J, with 10 bases in between. Per the germline V gene, CDR1 is MDHEN and CDR2 is SYDVKM.

This chain links TRBV5-1 with TRBJ2-2; D is ambiguous. V was clipped by 0 bases and J by 7 bases, with 13 bases between them. There are 15 residues in the CDR3. CDR1 SGHRS and CDR2 YFSETQ come from the germline V gene. The CDR3 DNA sequence: TGCGCCAGCAGCTTGGTCCCCTCGAGTGGCGGGGAGCTGTTTTTT. This encodes CASSLVPSSGGELFF.

This chain joins TRBV23-1 and TRBJ2-7; D is unclear. TRBV23-1 is known as an ORF, though its function is uncertain. This CDR3 is 18 amino acids long. Trimming shortened V by 0 bases and J by 3 bases, and 21 bases separated the two germline ends. CDR3 in DNA: TGCGCCAGCAGTCAATCGAAAATTGGCCCGGAGAGAGGCTACGAGCAGTACTTC. This encodes CASSQSKIGPERGYEQYF.

V gene TRBV27 combines with J gene TRBJ2-4, with TRBD1 matching over 7 bases. Germline values: CDR1 MNHEY, CDR2 SMNVEV (reference sequence). V lost 5 bases to trimming and J lost 0 bases; unmatched junction nucleotides: 7. The CDR3 totals 16 residues. The CDR3 protein is CASSLRDRLAKNIQYF. The CDR3 nucleotides read TGTGCCAGCAGTCTCCGGGACAGACTAGCCAAAAACATTCAGTACTTC.

The V call is TRBV7-9, the J call TRBJ1-4; 7 nucleotides match TRBD1. V lost 0 bases, J lost 5 bases, and 0 bases stayed unmatched. Germline CDR1 SEHNR, CDR2 FQNEAQ (reference sequence). The CDR3 consists of 14 residues. CDR3 coding DNA: TGTGCCAGCAGCTTAGCGGGACAGAATGAAAAACTGTTTTTT. Translated: CASSLAGQNEKLFF.

The rearrangement joins TRBV3-1 (or the pseudogene TRBV3-2) to TRBJ2-3, with 11 bases that match TRBD2. Germline CDR1 LGHDT, CDR2 YNNKEL (reference sequence). This CDR3 spans 17 amino acids. J lost 2 bases, V lost 0 bases, and 4 bases had no gene match. CDR3: CASSQDRLAGHTDTQYF. In DNA form, the CDR3 reads TGTGCCAGCAGCCAAGATCGACTAGCGGGGCACACAGATACGCAGTATTTT.

J is TRBJ2-7 and V is TRBV10-1; unclear D gene. V lost 2 bases and J 6 bases, leaving 14 bases between the germline ends. The germline gives CDR1 WNHNN, CDR2 SYGVQD (reference sequence). The CDR3 is made up of 14 amino acids. Written as DNA, the CDR3 is TGCGCCAGCAGTGAGCACAGCTCTCGGCTCGAGCAGTACTTC. It translates to CASSEHSSRLEQYF.

This clone was seen once. V is TRBV7-3 and J is TRBJ1-2, with D possibly being TRBD1 (6 bases). CDR1 is SGHTA, CDR2 FQGTGA, per germline. Trimming left V 2 bases short and J 8 bases short, with 15 bases between. This CDR3 comprises 14 residues. As DNA, the CDR3 is TGTGCCAGCAGCTTAGGGAACACAGGGAACGGCTACACCTTC. Amino acid sequence: CASSLGNTGNGYTF.

This chain uses TRBV11-2 with TRBJ2-3, with D possibly TRBD2 on 7 matching bases. CDR1 and CDR2 (germline): SGHAT, FQNNGV. The CDR3 length is 15 residues. V gave up 0 bases and J gave up 6 bases, with 13 bases separating them. CDR3 DNA: TGTGCCAGCAGCTTAGATCGGGGGGCAGGGGATACGCAGTATTTT. Translated: CASSLDRGAGDTQYF.

This chain joins TRBV5-1 and TRBJ2-1; 8 bases match TRBD2. Germline CDR1 SGHRS, CDR2 YFSETQ. After removal of 3 bases from V and 0 bases from J, the junction contained 2 bases not matched to a gene. The CDR3 has 15 residues. For the CDR3, the DNA is TGCGCCAGCAGCTCAAGCGGGAGCTCCTACAATGAGCAGTTCTTC. This codes for CASSSSGSSYNEQFF.

This clone was seen just once. CDR3 in DNA: TGTGCCAGCAGTTTACCAGGGTATGGCTACACCTTC. Protein product: CASSLPGYGYTF. This rearrangement joins TRBV28 to TRBJ1-2; D may be TRBD1 (5 bases). This CDR3 has 12 residues. Deletions cut 2 bases from V and 5 bases from J, with 6 bases between. The germline V gene encodes CDR1 MDHEN and CDR2 SYDVKM.

The V call is TRBV28, the J call TRBJ1-3, with TRBD1 matching over 9 bases. The ends lost 3 bases at V and 5 bases at J; junction bases unmatched: 5. CDR1 and CDR2 from the germline V gene are MDHEN and SYDVKM. The CDR3 runs 15 residues. For the CDR3, the DNA is TGTGCCAGCAGTTTGACCGGGACAGGGCGAAACACCATATATTTT. It specifies CASSLTGTGRNTIYF.

The V and J genes are TRBV4-1 and TRBJ2-1, with TRBD2 matching over 8 bases. Looked up from germline, CDR1 is MGHRA and CDR2 is YSYEKL. CDR3 length equals 15 residues. V shed 4 bases and J 10 bases; nucleotides not matched to a gene: 12. The CDR3 sequence: CASSLPPAGAGEQFF. DNA of the CDR3: TGCGCCAGCAGCCTCCCTCCAGCGGGGGCTGGAGAGCAGTTCTTC.

The chain couples TRBV15 to TRBJ2-2; D is possibly TRBD1 (6 bases). This CDR3 has 15 amino acids. Per the germline V gene, CDR1 is LNHNV and CDR2 is YYDKDF (reference sequence). V was pared by 3 bases and J by 3 bases, with 11 bases between. Here the CDR3 DNA reads TGTGCCACCAGCAGTGAGGGGACACACACCGGGGAGCTGTTTTTT. Amino acids: CATSSEGTHTGELFF.